This entry concerns a single T cell receptor (beta chain). The source of the sample is a study of blood T cell repertoires in COVID-19. Study-wide context: Nucleic acid was either cDNA or gDNA, and it came from T cells, B-cell-depleted T cells, or PBMCs.

The CDR3 is made up of 16 amino acids. V lost 8 bases to trimming and J lost 0 bases, with 18 bases between them. Germline CDR1 is SGHTA and CDR2 is FQGNSA. The repertoire was sequenced with immunoSEQ multiplex PCR; TCRdb's copy has only in-frame clones and lacks some. The table shows some 150,000 clones, with about 88% occurring only once. Material: peripheral blood. V usage is TRBV7-2 and J usage is TRBJ2-3; no definite D call. This clonotype originated in a woman aged 80 or older in a cohort sampled during active or convalescent COVID-19. CDR3 protein: CASSFHRAYSTDTQYF. CDR3 DNA sequence: TGTGCCAGCTCCTTTCATCGAGCCTACAGCACAGATACGCAGTATTTT.